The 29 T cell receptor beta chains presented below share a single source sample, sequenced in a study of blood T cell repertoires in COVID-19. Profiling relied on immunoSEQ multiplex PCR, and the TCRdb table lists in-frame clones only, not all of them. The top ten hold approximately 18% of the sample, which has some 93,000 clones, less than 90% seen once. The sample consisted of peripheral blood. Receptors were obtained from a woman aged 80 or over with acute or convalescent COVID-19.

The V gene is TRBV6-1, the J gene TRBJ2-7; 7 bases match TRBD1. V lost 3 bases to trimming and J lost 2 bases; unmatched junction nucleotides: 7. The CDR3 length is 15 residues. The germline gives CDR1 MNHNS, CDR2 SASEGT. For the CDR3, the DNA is TGTGCCAGCAGTGACCGGGACAGAGCCACCTACGAGCAGTACTTC. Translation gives CASSDRDRATYEQYF.

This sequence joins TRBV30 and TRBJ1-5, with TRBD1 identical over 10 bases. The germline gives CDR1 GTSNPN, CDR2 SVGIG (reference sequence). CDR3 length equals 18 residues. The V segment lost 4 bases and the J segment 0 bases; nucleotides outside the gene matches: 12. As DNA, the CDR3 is TGTGCCTGGACCAAGCAGGGACAGGGGCTTTATAGCAATCAGCCCCAGCATTTT. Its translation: CAWTKQGQGLYSNQPQHF. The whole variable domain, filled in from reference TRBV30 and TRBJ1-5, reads SQTIHQWPATLVQPVGSPLSLECTVEGTSNPNLYWYRQAAGRGLQLLFYSVGIGQISSEVPQNLSASRPQDRQFILSSKKLLLSDSGFYLCAWTKQGQGLYSNQPQHFGDGTRLSIL.

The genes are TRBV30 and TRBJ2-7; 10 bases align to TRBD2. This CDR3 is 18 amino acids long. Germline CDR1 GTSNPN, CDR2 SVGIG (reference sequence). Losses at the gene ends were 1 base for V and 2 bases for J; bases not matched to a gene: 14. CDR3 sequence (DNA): TGTGCCTGGAGTGGATCCTTAGCGGGGGGCGCCTTCGCCTACGAGCAGTACTTC. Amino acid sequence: CAWSGSLAGGAFAYEQYF.

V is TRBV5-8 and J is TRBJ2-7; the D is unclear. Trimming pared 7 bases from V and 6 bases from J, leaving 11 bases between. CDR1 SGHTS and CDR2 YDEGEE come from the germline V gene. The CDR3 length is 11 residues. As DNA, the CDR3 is TGTGCCAGCTCTCGGTTTTCCGAGCAGTACTTC. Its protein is CASSRFSEQYF.

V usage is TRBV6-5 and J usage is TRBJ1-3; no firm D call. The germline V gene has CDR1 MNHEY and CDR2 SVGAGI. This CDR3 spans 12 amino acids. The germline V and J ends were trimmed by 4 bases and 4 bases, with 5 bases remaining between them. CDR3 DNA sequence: TGTGCCAGCAGTTCTAGGGGAAACACCATATATTTT. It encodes CASSSRGNTIYF.

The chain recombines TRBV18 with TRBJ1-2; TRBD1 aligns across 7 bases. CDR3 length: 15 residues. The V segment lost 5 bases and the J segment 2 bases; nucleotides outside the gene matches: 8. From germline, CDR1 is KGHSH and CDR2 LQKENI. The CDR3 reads CASSVTGDMNYGYTF. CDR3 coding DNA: TGTGCCAGCTCAGTAACAGGGGATATGAACTATGGCTACACCTTC.

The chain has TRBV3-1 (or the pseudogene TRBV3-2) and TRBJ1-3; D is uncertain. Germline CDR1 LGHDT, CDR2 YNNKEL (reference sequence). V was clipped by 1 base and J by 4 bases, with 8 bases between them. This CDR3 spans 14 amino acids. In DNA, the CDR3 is TGTGCCAGCAGCCAAGTCGGGTTAGGAAACACCATATATTTT. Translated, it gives CASSQVGLGNTIYF.

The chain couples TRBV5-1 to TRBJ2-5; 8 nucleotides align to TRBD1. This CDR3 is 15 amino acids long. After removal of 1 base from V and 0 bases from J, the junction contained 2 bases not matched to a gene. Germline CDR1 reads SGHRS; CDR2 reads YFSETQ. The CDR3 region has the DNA TGCGCCAGCAGCTTGACAGGGGGTTACCAAGAGACCCAGTACTTC. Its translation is CASSLTGGYQETQYF.

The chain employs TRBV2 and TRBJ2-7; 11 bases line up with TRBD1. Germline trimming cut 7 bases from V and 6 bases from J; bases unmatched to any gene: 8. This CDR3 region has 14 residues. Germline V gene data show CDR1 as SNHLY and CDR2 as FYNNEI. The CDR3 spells CASTSRGTGGEQYF. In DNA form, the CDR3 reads TGTGCCAGCACGTCCCGGGGGACAGGGGGCGAGCAGTACTTC.

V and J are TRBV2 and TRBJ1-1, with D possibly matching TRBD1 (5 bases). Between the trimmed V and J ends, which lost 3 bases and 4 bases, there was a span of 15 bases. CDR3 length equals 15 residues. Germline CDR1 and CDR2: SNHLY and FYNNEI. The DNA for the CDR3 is TGTGCCAGCAGTGATGGGTGGGGCTGGAGCACTGAAGCTTTCTTT. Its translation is CASSDGWGWSTEAFF.

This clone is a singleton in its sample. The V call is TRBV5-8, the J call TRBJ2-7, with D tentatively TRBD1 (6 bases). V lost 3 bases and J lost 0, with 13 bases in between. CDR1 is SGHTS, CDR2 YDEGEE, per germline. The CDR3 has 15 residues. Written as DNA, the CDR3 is TGTGCCAGCAGCTCCTCCGGGACAAGCTCCTACGAGCAGTACTTC. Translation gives CASSSSGTSSYEQYF.

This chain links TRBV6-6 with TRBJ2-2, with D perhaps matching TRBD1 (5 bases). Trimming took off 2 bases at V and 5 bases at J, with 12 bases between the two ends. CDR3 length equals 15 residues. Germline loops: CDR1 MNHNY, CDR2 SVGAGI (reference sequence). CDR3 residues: CASSYRATETGELFF. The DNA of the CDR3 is TGTGCCAGCAGTTACCGAGCGACAGAGACCGGGGAGCTGTTTTTT.

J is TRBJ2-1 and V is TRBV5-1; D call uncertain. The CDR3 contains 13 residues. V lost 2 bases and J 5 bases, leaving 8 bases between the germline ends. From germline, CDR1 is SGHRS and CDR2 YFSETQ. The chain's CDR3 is CASSLSQNNEQFF. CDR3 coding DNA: TGCGCCAGCAGCTTATCCCAAAACAATGAGCAGTTCTTC.

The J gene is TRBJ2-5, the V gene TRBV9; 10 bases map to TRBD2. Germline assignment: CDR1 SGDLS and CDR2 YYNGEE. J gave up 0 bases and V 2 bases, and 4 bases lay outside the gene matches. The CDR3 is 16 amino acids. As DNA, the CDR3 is TGTGCCAGCAGCGTCTTAGCGGGGGGTCACCAAGAGACCCAGTACTTC. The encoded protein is CASSVLAGGHQETQYF.

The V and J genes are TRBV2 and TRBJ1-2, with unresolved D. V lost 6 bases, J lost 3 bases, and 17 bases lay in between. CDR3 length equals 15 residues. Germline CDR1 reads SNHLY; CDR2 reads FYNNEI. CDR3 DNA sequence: TGTGCCAGCAGAAGGGCCCCGGACTCAGACTATGGCTACACCTTC. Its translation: CASRRAPDSDYGYTF.

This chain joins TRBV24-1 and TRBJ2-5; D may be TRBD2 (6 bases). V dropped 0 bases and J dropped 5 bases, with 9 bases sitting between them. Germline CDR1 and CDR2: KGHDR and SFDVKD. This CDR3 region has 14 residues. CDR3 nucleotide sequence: TGTGCCACCAGTGATTTGGGAGGGGTGGAGACCCAGTACTTC. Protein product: CATSDLGGVETQYF.

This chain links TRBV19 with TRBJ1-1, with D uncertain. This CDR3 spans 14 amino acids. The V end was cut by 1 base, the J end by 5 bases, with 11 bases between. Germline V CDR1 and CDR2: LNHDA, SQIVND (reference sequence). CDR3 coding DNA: TGTGCCAGTAGTATAGTGAGGGTGGGGACTGAAGCTTTCTTT. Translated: CASSIVRVGTEAFF. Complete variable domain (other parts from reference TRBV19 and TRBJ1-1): DGGITQSPKYLFRKEGQNVTLSCEQNLNHDAMYWYRQDPGQGLRLIYYSQIVNDFQKGDIAEGYSVSREKKESFPLTVTSAQKNPTAFYLCASSIVRVGTEAFFGQGTRLTVV.

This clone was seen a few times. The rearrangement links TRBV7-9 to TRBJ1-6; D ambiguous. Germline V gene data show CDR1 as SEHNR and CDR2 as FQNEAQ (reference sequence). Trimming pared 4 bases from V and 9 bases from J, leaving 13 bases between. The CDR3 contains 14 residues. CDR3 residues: CASSSGSDGSPLHF. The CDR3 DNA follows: TGTGCCAGCAGCTCCGGGTCCGATGGTTCACCCCTCCACTTT.

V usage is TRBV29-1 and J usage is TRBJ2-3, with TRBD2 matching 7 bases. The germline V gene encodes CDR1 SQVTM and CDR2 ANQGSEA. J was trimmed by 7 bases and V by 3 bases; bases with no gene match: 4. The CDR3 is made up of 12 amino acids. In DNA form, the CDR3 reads TGCAGCGTTGACGGCGGGGGAAATACGCAGTATTTT. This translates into CSVDGGGNTQYF.

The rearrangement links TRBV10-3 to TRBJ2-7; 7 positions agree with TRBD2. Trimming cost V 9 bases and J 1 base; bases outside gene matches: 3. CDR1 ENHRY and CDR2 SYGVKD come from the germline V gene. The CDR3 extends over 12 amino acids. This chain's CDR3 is CAIAGVSYEQYF. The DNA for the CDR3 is TGTGCCATTGCGGGGGTATCCTACGAGCAGTACTTC.

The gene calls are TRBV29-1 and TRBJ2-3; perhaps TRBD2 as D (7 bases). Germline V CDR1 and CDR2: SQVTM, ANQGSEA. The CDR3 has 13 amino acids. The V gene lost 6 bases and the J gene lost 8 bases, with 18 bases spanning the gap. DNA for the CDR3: TGCAGCGTGAGAGGGGGGGGCCCAAGTACGCAGTATTTT. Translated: CSVRGGGPSTQYF.

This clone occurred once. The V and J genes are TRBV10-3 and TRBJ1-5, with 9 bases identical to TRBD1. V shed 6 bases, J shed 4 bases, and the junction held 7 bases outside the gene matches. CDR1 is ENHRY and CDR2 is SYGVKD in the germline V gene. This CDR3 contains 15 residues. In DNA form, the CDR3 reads TGTGCCATCAGCCCGGGACAGGGAGCAAATCAGCCCCAGCATTTT. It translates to CAISPGQGANQPQHF.

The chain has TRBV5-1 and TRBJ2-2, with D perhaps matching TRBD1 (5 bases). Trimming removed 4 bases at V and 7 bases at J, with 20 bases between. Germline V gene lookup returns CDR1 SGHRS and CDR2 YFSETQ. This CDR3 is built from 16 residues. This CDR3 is CASSPHPQGRIGELFF. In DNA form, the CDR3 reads TGCGCCAGCAGCCCTCACCCGCAGGGTCGGATCGGGGAGCTGTTTTTT.

The CDR3 DNA follows: TGTGCCAGCAGCCCGAGGACGGGGAACTATGGCTACACCTTC. Protein sequence: CASSPRTGNYGYTF. This rearrangement joins TRBV5-4 to TRBJ1-2, with D uncertain. Deletions cut 4 bases from V and 2 bases from J, with 12 bases between. CDR3 size: 14 residues. Germline V gene data show CDR1 as SGHNT and CDR2 as YYREEE (reference sequence).

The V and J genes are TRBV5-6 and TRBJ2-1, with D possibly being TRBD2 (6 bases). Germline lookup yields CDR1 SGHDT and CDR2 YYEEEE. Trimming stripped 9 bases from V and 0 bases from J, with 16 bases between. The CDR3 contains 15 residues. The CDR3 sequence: CATQGGLSSYNEQFF. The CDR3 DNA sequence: TGTGCCACCCAGGGAGGTCTGAGCTCCTACAATGAGCAGTTCTTC.

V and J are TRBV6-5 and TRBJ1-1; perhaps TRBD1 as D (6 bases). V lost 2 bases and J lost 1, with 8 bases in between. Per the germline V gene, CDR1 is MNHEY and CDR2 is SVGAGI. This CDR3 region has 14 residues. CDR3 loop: CASSYVGANTEAFF. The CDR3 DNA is TGTGCCAGCAGTTACGTGGGGGCGAACACTGAAGCTTTCTTT.

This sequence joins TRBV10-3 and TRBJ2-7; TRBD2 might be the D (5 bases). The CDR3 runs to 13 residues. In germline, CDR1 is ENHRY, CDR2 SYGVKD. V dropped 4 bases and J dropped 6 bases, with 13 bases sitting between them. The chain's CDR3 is CAISGDYSGEQYF. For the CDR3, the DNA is TGTGCCATCAGTGGTGACTATTCAGGCGAGCAGTACTTC.

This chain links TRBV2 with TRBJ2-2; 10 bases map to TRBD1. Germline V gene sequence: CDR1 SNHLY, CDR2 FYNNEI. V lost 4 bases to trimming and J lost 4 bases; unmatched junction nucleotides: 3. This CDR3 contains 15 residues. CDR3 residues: CASSGQGAATGELFF. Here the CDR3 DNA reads TGTGCCAGCAGTGGACAGGGGGCGGCCACCGGGGAGCTGTTTTTT.

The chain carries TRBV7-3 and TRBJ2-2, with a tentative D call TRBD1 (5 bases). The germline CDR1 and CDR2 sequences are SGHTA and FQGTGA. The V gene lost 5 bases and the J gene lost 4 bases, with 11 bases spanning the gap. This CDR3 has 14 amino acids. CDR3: CASSLTGATGELFF. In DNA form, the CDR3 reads TGTGCCAGCAGCCTCACAGGCGCCACCGGGGAGCTGTTTTTT.